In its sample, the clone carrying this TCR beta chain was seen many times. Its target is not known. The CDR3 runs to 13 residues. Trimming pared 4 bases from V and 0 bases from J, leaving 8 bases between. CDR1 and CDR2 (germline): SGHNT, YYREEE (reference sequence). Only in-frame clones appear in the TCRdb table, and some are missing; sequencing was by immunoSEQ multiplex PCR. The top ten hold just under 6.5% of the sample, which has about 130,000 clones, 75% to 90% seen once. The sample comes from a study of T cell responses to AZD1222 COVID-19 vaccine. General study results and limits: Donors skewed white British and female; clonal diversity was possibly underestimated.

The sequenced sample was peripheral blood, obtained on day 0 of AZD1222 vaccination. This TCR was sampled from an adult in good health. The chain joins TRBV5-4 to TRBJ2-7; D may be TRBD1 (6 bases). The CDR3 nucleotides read TGTGCCAGCAGCACAGGGATCTCCTACGAGCAGTACTTC. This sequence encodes CASSTGISYEQYF.